The T cell receptor beta chain under discussion was sequenced for a study of cytomegalovirus exposure and HLA in healthy donors. CDR3 length: 15 amino acids. V dropped 5 bases and J dropped 4 bases, with 17 bases sitting between them. The germline CDR1 and CDR2 sequences are SGHAT and FQDESV (reference sequence). Amplification used 60 Vbeta primers and 13 Jbeta primers. The method was immunoSEQ multiplex PCR; TCRdb's version includes in-frame clones alone and lacks a portion of them. In the table there are roughly 190,000 clones, roughly 73% of which are singletons. The specimen was PBMCs. The gene calls are TRBV11-1 and TRBJ2-5; D call uncertain. The clonotype originates from a woman in her 30s in good health and CMV-seronegative. The CDR3 sequence is CASSLSRLTGETQYF. The CDR3 DNA follows: TGTGCCAGCAGCCTTTCTAGATTGACGGGAGAGACCCAGTACTTC.